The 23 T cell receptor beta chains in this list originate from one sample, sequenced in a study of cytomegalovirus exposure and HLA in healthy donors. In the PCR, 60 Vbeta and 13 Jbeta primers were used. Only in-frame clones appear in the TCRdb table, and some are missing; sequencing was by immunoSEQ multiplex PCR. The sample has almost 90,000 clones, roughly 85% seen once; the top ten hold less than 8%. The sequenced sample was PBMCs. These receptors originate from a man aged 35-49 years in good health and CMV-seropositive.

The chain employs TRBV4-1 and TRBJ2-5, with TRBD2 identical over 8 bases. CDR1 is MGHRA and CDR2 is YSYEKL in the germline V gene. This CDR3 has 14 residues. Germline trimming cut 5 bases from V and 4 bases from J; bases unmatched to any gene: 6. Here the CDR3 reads CASSFSGGGETQYF. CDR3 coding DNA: TGCGCCAGCAGCTTTTCGGGGGGGGGAGAGACCCAGTACTTC.

In DNA form, the CDR3 reads TGTGCCAGCAGCTCCGGACGGACTCCTAACTATGGCTACACCTTC. Translated: CASSSGRTPNYGYTF. The chain combines TRBV6-1 with TRBJ1-2, with D hard to call. Germline V lookup: CDR1 MNHNS, CDR2 SASEGT. The ends were cut back, 6 bases at V and 0 bases at J, with 14 bases in the middle. This CDR3 spans 15 amino acids.

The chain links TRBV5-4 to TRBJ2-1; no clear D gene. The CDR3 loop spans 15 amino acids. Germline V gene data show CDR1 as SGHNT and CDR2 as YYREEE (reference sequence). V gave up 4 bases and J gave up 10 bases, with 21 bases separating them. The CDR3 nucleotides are TGTGCCAGCAGCCCATCCAGTGGTTGGCCAAAGGAGCAGTTCTTC. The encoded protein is CASSPSSGWPKEQFF.

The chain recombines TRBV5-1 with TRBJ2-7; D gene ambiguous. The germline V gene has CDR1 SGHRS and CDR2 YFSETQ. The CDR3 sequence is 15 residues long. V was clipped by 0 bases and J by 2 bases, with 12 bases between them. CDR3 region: CASSLGTASTYEQYF. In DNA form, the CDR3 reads TGCGCCAGCAGCTTGGGAACAGCTTCAACCTACGAGCAGTACTTC.

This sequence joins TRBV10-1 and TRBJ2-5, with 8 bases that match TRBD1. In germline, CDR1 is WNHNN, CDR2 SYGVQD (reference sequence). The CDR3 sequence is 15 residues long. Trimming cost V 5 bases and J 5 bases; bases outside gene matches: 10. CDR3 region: CASSSARGPGETQYF. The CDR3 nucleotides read TGCGCCAGCAGTAGCGCCAGGGGGCCGGGGGAGACCCAGTACTTC.

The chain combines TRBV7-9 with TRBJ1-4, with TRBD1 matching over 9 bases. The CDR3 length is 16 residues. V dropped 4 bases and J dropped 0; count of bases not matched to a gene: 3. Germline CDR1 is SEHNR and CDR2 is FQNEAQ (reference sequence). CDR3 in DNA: TGTGCCAGCAGCTGGACAGGGGCCGCAACTAATGAAAAACTGTTTTTT. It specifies CASSWTGAATNEKLFF.

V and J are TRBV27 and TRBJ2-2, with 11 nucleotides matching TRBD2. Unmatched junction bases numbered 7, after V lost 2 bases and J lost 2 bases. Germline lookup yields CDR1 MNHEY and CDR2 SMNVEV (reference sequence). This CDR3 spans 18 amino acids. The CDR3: CASSLRTTSGGNTGELFF. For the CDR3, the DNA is TGTGCCAGCAGTTTACGGACTACTAGCGGGGGAAACACCGGGGAGCTGTTTTTT.

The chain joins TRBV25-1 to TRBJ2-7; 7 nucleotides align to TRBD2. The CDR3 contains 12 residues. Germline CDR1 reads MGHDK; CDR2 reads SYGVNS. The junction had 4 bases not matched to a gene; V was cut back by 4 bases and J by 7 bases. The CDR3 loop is CASSAPGGEQYF. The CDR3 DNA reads TGTGCCAGCAGTGCACCCGGGGGGGAGCAGTACTTC.

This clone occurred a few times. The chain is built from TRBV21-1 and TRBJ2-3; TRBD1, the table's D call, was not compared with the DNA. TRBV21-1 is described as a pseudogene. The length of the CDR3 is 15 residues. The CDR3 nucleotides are TGTGCCAGCAGCAAATCGTGGGGCAGCTCGGATACGCAGTATTTT. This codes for CASSKSWGSSDTQYF.

The CDR3 reads CASSVAGGEDIQYF. DNA of the CDR3: TGTGCCAGCAGCGTAGCCGGAGGGGAGGACATTCAGTACTTC. The rearrangement joins TRBV9 to TRBJ2-4; D possibly corresponds to TRBD2 (6 bases). Trimming cost V 0 bases and J 8 bases, with 12 bases left between them. CDR3 length: 14 amino acids. CDR1 and CDR2 (germline): SGDLS, YYNGEE.

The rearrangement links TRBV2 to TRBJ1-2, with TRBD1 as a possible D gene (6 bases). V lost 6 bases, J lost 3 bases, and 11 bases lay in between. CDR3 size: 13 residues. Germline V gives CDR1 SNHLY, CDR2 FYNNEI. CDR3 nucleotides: TGTGCCAGCAGAAGACAGGTTTACTATGGCTACACCTTC. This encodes CASRRQVYYGYTF.

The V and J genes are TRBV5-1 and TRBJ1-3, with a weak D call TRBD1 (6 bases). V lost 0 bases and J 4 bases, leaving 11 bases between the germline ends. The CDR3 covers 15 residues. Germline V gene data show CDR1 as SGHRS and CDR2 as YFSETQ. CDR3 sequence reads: CASSLAGVAGNTIYF. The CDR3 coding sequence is TGCGCCAGCAGCTTGGCAGGGGTTGCGGGAAACACCATATATTTT.

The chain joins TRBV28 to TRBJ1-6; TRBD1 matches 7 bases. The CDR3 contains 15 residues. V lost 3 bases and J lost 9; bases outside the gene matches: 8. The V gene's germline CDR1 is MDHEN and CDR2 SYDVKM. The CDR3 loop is CASSFSRGEGSPLHF. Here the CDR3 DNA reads TGTGCCAGCAGTTTTTCCAGGGGGGAAGGTTCACCCCTCCACTTT. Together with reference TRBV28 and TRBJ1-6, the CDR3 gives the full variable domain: DVKVTQSSRYLVKRTGEKVFLECVQDMDHENMFWYRQDPGLGLRLIYFSYDVKMKEKGDIPEGYSVSREKKERFSLILESASTNQTSMYLCASSFSRGEGSPLHFGNGTRLTVT.

The CDR3 coding sequence is TGTGCCAGCAGTGAATCTGGGCAGGGGTCAGATACGCAGTATTTT. Amino acids: CASSESGQGSDTQYF. This chain connects TRBV25-1 to TRBJ2-3, with D possibly TRBD1 on 6 matching bases. The CDR3 totals 15 residues. Germline lookup yields CDR1 MGHDK and CDR2 SYGVNS. The V gene lost 1 base and the J gene lost 4 bases, with 12 bases spanning the gap.

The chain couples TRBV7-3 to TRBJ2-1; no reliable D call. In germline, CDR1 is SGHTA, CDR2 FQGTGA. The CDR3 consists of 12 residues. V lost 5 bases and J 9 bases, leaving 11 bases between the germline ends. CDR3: CASSPPLSEQFF. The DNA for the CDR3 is TGTGCCAGCAGCCCCCCGTTGAGTGAGCAGTTCTTC.

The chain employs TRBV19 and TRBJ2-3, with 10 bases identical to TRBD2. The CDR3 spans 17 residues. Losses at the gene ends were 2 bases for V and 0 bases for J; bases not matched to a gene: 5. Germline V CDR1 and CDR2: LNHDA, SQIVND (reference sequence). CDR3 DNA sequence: TGTGCCAGTAGTATACCAGCGGGGGGGCCCAGCACAGATACGCAGTATTTT. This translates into CASSIPAGGPSTDTQYF.

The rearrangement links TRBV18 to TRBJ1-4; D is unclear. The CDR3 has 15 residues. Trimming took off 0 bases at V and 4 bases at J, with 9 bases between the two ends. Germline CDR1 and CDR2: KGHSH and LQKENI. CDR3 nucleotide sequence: TGTGCCAGCTCACCACCGAGGCAGAGTAATGAAAAACTGTTTTTT. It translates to CASSPPRQSNEKLFF.

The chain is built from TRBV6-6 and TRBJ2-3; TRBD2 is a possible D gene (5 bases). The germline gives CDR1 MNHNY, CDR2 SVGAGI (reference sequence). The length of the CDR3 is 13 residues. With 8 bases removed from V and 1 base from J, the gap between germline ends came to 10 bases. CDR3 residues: CASLAQGTDTQYF. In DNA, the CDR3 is TGTGCCAGCCTAGCACAAGGCACAGATACGCAGTATTTT.

The CDR3 is CASSIQAGGDYGYTF. The CDR3 coding sequence is TGTGCCAGTAGTATCCAGGCGGGAGGTGACTATGGCTACACCTTC. The V call is TRBV19, the J call TRBJ1-2; D uncertain. CDR1 is LNHDA and CDR2 is SQIVND in the germline V gene (reference sequence). The length of the CDR3 is 15 residues. The ends were cut back, 3 bases at V and 3 bases at J, with 14 bases in the middle.

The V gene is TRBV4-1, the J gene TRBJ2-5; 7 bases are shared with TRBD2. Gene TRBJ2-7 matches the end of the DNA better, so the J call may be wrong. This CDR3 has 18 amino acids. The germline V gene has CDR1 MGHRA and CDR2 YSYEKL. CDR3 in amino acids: CASSQDPPGGILSYEQYF. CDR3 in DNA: TGCGCCAGCAGCCAAGACCCACCGGGGGGTATACTATCCTACGAGCAGTACTTC.

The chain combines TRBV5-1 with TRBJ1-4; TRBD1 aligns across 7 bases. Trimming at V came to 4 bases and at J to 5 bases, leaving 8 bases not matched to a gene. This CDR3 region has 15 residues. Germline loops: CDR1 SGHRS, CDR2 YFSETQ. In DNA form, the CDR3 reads TGCGCCAGCAGCCCTGGGACAGTAGAAAATGAAAAACTGTTTTTT. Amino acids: CASSPGTVENEKLFF.

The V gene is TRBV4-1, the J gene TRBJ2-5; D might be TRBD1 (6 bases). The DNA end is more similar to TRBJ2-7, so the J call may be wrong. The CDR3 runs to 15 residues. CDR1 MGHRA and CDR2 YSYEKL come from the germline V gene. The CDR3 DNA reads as TGCGCCAGCAGCCAAGGAAGACAGGACCTCTACGAGCAGTACTTC. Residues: CASSQGRQDLYEQYF.

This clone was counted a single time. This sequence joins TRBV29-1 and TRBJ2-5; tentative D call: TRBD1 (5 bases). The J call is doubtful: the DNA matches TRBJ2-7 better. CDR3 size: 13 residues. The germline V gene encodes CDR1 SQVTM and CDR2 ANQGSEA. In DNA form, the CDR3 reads TGCAGCGTTGAGGACCAAGGGGCATACGAGCAGTACTTC. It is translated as CSVEDQGAYEQYF.